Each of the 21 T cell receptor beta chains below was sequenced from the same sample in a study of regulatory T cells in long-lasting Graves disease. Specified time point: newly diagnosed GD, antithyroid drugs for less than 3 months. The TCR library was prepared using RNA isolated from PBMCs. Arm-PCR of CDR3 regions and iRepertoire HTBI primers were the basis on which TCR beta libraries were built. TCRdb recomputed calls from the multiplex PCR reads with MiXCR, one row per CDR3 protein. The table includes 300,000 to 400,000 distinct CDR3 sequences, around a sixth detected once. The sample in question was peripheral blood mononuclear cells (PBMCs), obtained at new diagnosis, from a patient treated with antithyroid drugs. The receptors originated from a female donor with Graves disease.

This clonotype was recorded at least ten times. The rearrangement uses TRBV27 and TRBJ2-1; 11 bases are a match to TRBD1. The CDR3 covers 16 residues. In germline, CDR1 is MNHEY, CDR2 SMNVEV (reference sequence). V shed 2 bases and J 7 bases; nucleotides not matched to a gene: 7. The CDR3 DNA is TGTGCCAGCAGTTTAGGGACAGGGGGGAACTTAAATGAGCAGTTCTTC. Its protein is CASSLGTGGNLNEQFF.

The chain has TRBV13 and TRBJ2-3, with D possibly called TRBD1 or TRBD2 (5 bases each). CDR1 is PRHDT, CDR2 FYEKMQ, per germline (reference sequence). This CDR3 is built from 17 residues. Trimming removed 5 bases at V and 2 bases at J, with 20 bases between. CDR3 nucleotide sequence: TGTGCCAGCAGCCCTAGCCTAGACAGATCGAACACAGATACGCAGTATTTT. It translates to CASSPSLDRSNTDTQYF.

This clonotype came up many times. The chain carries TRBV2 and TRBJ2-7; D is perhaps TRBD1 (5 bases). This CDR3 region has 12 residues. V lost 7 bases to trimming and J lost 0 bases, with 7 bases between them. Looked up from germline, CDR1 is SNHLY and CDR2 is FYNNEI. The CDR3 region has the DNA TGTGCCAGCACACAGGTCTCCTACGAGCAGTACTTC. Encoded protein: CASTQVSYEQYF.

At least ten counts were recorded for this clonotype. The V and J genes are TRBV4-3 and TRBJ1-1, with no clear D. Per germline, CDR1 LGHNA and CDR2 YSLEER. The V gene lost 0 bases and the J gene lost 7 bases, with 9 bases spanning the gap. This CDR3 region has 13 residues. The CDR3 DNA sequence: TGCGCCAGCAGCCAAGAACTTGGCGTTGAAGCTTTCTTT. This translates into CASSQELGVEAFF.

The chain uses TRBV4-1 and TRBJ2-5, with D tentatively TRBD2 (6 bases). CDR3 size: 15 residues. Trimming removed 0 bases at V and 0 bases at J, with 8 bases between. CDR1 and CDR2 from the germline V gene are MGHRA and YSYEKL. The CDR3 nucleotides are TGCGCCAGCAGCCAAGAAGCGGGCAACCAAGAGACCCAGTACTTC. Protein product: CASSQEAGNQETQYF.

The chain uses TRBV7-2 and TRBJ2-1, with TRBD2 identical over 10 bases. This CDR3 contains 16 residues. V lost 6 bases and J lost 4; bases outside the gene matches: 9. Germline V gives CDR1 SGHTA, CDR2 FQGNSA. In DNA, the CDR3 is TGTGCCAGCAGTGAATTAGCGGGAGGTACTTACAATGAGCAGTTCTTC. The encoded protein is CASSELAGGTYNEQFF.

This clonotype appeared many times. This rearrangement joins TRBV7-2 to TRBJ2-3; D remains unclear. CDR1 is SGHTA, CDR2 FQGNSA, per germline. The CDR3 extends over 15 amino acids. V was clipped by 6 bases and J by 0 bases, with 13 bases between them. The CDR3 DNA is TGTGCCAGCAGTGAGACTCGATCTAGCACAGATACGCAGTATTTT. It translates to CASSETRSSTDTQYF.

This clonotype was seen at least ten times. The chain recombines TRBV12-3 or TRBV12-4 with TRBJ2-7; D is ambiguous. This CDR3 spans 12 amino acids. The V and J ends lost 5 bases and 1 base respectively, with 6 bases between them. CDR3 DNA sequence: TGTGCCAGCAGTCCCGTTTCCTACGAGCAGTACTTC. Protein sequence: CASSPVSYEQYF.

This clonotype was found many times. The CDR3 protein is CASSAGVSQPQHF. DNA for the CDR3: TGTGCCAGCTCCGCGGGAGTGAGTCAGCCCCAGCATTTT. This chain joins TRBV18 and TRBJ1-5; D not certain. Trimming took 6 bases from V and 6 from J, leaving 12 bases between them. The CDR3 loop spans 13 amino acids. Germline V CDR1 and CDR2: KGHSH, LQKENI.

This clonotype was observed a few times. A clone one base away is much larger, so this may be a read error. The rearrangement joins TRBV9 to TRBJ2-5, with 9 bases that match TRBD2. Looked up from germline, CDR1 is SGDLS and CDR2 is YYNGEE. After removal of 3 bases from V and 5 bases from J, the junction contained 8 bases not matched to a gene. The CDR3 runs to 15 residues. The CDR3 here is CASSAGVAGVETQYF. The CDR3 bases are TGTGCCAGCAGCGCAGGAGTAGCGGGAGTGGAGACCCAGTACTTC.

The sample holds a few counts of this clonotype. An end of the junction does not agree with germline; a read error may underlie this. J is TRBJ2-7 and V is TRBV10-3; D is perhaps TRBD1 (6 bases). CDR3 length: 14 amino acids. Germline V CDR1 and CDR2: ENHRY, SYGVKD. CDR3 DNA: TGTGTCATCAGTGAGTCCGGGACATACTACGAGCAGTACTTC. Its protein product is CVISESGTYYEQYF.

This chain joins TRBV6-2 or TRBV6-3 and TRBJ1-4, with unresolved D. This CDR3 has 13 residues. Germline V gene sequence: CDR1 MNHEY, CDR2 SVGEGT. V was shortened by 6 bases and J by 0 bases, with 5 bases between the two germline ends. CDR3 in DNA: TGTGCCAGCAGGATGACAACTAATGAAAAACTGTTTTTT. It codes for CASRMTTNEKLFF.

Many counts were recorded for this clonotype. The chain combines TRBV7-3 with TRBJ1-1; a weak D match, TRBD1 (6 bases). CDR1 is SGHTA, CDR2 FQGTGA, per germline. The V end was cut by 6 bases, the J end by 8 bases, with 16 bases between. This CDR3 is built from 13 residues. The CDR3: CASSLTGDREAFF. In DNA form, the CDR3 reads TGTGCCAGCAGTCTGACTGGAGACAGGGAAGCTTTCTTT.

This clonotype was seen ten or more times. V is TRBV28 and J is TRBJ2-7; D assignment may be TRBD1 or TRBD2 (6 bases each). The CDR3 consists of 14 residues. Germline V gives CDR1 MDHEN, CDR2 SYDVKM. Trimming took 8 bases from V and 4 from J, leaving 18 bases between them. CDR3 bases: TGTGCCAGCTCCCTCTCTGGGGGGCGGTACGAGCAGTACTTC. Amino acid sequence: CASSLSGGRYEQYF.

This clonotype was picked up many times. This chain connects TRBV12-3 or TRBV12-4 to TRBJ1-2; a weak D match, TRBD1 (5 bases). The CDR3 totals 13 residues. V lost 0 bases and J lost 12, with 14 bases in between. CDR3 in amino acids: CASSLAGTAIHTF. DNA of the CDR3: TGTGCCAGCAGTTTAGCCGGGACCGCGATACACACCTTC.

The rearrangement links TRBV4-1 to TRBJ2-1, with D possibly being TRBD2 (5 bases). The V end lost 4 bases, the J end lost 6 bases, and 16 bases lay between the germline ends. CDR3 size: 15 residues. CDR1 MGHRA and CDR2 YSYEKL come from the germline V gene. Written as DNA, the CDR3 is TGCGCCAGCAGCCGGAGCCCAGGCGGACTCAATGAGCAGTTCTTC. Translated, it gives CASSRSPGGLNEQFF.

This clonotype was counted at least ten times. The chain's CDR3 is CASSRPSIQYF. Written as DNA, the CDR3 is TGTGCCAGCAGCCGACCGAGCATTCAGTACTTC. This rearrangement joins TRBV11-2 to TRBJ2-4; D gene unclear. V was pared by 5 bases and J by 9 bases, with 8 bases between. Per germline, CDR1 SGHAT and CDR2 FQNNGV. The CDR3 totals 11 residues.

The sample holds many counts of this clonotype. The CDR3 nucleotides are TGCGCCAGCAGCTTAAGCCCAAACCTAGACTCTGGAAACACCATATATTTT. Its protein product is CASSLSPNLDSGNTIYF. The chain combines TRBV5-1 with TRBJ1-3; D gene uncertain. Germline V gives CDR1 SGHRS, CDR2 YFSETQ. CDR3 length: 17 amino acids. The ends were cut back, 2 bases at V and 0 bases at J, with 15 bases in the middle. The variable domain in full, completed from reference TRBV5-1 and TRBJ1-3, reads KAGVTQTPRYLIKTRGQQVTLSCSPISGHRSVSWYQQTPGQGLQFLFEYFSETQRNKGNFPGRFSGRQFSNSRSEMNVSTLELGDSALYLCASSLSPNLDSGNTIYFGEGSWLTVV.

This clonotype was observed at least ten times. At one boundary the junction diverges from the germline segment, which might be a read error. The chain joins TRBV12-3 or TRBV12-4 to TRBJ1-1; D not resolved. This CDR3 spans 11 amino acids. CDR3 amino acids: CASSLAQARSF. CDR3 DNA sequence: TGTGCCAGCAGTTTAGCGCAGGCAAGGTCTTTT.

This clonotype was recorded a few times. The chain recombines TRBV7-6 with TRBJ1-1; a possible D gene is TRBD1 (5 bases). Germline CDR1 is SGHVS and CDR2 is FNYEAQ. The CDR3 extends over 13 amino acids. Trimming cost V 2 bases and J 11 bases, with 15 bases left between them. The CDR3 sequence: CASSLKSGTGAFF. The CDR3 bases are TGTGCCAGCAGCTTAAAATCCGGGACGGGGGCTTTCTTT.

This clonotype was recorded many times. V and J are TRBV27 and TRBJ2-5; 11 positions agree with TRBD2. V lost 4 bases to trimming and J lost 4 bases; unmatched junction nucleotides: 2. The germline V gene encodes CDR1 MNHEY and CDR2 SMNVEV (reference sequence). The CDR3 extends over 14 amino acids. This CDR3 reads CASSSTSGGETQYF. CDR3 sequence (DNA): TGTGCCAGCAGTTCTACTAGCGGGGGAGAGACCCAGTACTTC.